These T cell receptor beta chains were read from a single sample in a study of response to subunit inactivated influenza vaccine. Each CDR3 protein gets one entry after TCRdb re-called the RT-PCR reads with MiXCR. The data contain 750,000 to 850,000 distinct CDR3 sequences, around 18% of them seen just once; the ten biggest clones take up 11%. The sample was PBMCs from blood, taken less than 6 days after vaccination. These TCRs come from a man over 45 who received an inactivated influenza vaccine. Both conserved end residues are part of each CDR3. The D gene is left open where the match is weak. Where a row states a size, it is once, few, many or the class of an expanded clone; other rows omit it.

TRBD2	TRBV7-9	once	TRBJ2-2	CASRLTHPSGGGGELFF	TGTGCCAGCAGACTTACCCACCCTAGCGGGGGAGGTGGGGAGCTGTTTTTT
TRBD2	TRBV5-1	few	TRBJ2-4	CASSLSGASGRQNIQYF	TGCGCCAGCAGCTTGAGTGGAGCTAGCGGGCGGCAAAACATTCAGTACTTC
TRBD1	TRBV29-1	few	TRBJ2-3	CSVAPGQGGETQYF	TGCAGCGTAGCCCCGGGACAGGGCGGAGAGACGCAGTATTTT
TRBD2	TRBV28	few	TRBJ2-7	CASSLERETYEQYF	TGTGCCAGCAGTTTGGAGCGGGAAACCTACGAGCAGTACTTC
TRBD2	TRBV7-2	NA	TRBJ2-1	CASSYTSGGRGEFF	TGTGCCAGCAGCTATACTAGCGGGGGAAGGGGTGAGTTCTTC
NA	TRBV5-1	few	TRBJ2-5	CASSGTMLETQYF	TGCGCCAGCAGCGGAACAATGCTGGAGACCCAGTACTTC
NA	TRBV20-1	NA	TRBJ2-1	CSASLRSSYNEQSF	TGCAGTGCTAGTCTCCGCAGCTCCTACAATGAGCAGTCCTTC
TRBD2	TRBV5-1	NA	TRBJ2-4	CASSLLAGVAKNIQYF	TGCGCCAGCAGCTTGTTAGCGGGAGTGGCCAAAAACATTCAGTACTTC
TRBD2	TRBV5-6	NA	TRBJ2-7	CASSRRGGLHEQYF	TGTGCCAGCAGCCGTCGGGGGGGCCTCCACGAGCAGTACTTC
NA	TRBV6-5	few	TRBJ1-3	CASSWTAASGNTIYF	TGTGCCAGCAGTTGGACAGCGGCCTCTGGAAACACCATATATTTT
NA	TRBV9	few	TRBJ2-1	CASSVRDRPYNEQFF	TGTGCCAGCAGCGTAAGGGACCGGCCCTACAATGAGCAGTTCTTC
NA	TRBV7-6	NA	TRBJ1-1	CASSTTGKGGRNTEAFF	TGTGCCAGCAGCACAACGGGGAAGGGAGGAAGGAACACTGAAGCTTTCTTT
NA	TRBV10-1	NA	TRBJ2-3	CASSESRPGRGADTQYF	TGCGCCAGCAGTGAAAGCCGGCCGGGGCGAGGGGCAGATACGCAGTATTTT
NA	TRBV20-1	NA	TRBJ1-5	CSARTGSVNQPQHF	TGCAGTGCTAGAACTGGGTCGGTCAATCAGCCCCAGCATTTT
NA	TRBV5-1	few	TRBJ2-3	CASSGDSTDTQYF	TGCGCCAGCAGCGGAGACAGCACAGATACGCAGTATTTT
NA	TRBV4-1	NA	TRBJ2-5	CASSQATQETQYF	TGCGCCAGCAGCCAAGCAACGCAAGAGACCCAGTACTTC
TRBD1	TRBV5-1	NA	TRBJ2-7	CASSLGRGIGEQYF	TGCGCCAGCAGCTTGGGCAGGGGGATTGGCGAGCAGTACTTC
NA	TRBV20-1	few	TRBJ2-5	CSATAGTERETQYF	TGCAGTGCAACTGCCGGGACCGAGCGAGAGACCCAGTACTTC
NA	TRBV9	NA	TRBJ1-2	CASSVASVNYGYTF	TGTGCCAGCAGCGTAGCTTCGGTGAACTATGGCTACACCTTC
TRBD2	TRBV2	NA	TRBJ2-1	CASSPTSGSGDEQFF	TGTGCCAGCAGTCCGACTAGCGGGAGTGGGGATGAGCAGTTCTTC
NA	TRBV2	NA	TRBJ2-7	CASSAHLYEQYF	TGTGCCAGCAGTGCACACCTCTACGAGCAGTACTTC
TRBD1	TRBV4-1	NA	TRBJ2-1	CASSHGQGVGEQFF	TGCGCCAGCAGCCACGGACAGGGGGTCGGTGAGCAGTTCTTC
NA	TRBV7-2	many	TRBJ2-4	CASSAALAKNIQYF	TGTGCCAGCAGCGCGGCGCTAGCCAAAAACATTCAGTACTTC
NA	TRBV4-3	few	TRBJ2-1	CASSQNVALGNEQFF	TGCGCCAGCAGCCAAAATGTGGCTCTGGGGAATGAGCAGTTCTTC
NA	TRBV7-9	few	TRBJ1-1	CASSKPAGNPFEAFF	TGTGCCAGCAGCAAACCCGCCGGGAACCCTTTTGAAGCTTTCTTT
NA	TRBV12-3/TRBV12-4	NA	TRBJ1-1	CASSLARGGRTEAFF	TGTGCCAGCAGTTTAGCGCGAGGGGGACGGACTGAAGCTTTCTTT
NA	TRBV20-1	NA	TRBJ2-3	CSARSATQYF	TGCAGTGCTAGATCTGCCACGCAGTATTTT
NA	TRBV7-2	NA	TRBJ2-2	CASSLPPGELFF	TGTGCCAGCAGCTTGCCTCCCGGGGAGCTGTTTTTT
TRBD2	TRBV7-6	NA	TRBJ2-2	CASSLRLAGDTGELFF	TGTGCCAGCAGCTTAAGACTAGCGGGAGACACCGGGGAGCTGTTTTTT
NA	TRBV28	NA	TRBJ1-6	CASSLTGTVSPLHF	TGTGCCAGCAGTTTGACGGGGACCGTGTCACCCCTCCACTTT
NA	TRBV12-3/TRBV12-4	NA	TRBJ2-3	CASSLSFGGSGTDTQYF	TGTGCCAGCAGTTTATCGTTCGGGGGCTCGGGCACAGATACGCAGTATTTT
NA	TRBV5-1	NA	TRBJ2-7	CASSHGIDYEQYF	TGCGCCAGCAGCCATGGGATTGACTACGAGCAGTACTTC
NA	TRBV20-1	NA	TRBJ2-3	CSVSRMDTQYF	TGCAGTGTTAGCCGGATGGATACGCAGTATTTT
TRBD1	TRBV19	NA	TRBJ2-1	CASNRGLLDNEQFF	TGTGCCAGTAACAGGGGGCTCTTGGACAATGAGCAGTTCTTC
NA	TRBV6-5	NA	TRBJ2-1	CASSYSEVLPYNEQFF	TGTGCCAGCAGTTACTCGGAGGTCCTCCCCTACAATGAGCAGTTCTTC
NA	TRBV24-1	NA	TRBJ2-3	CATSDLGRGKADTQYF	TGTGCCACCAGTGATTTGGGCAGGGGAAAAGCAGATACGCAGTATTTT
TRBD2	TRBV5-8	NA	TRBJ2-1	CASSSQLAGNEQFF	TGTGCCAGCAGTTCCCAACTAGCGGGCAATGAGCAGTTCTTC
TRBD2	TRBV7-2	NA	TRBJ2-7	CTSSSRLAVYEQYF	TGTACCAGCTCTTCGAGGCTAGCGGTCTACGAGCAGTACTTC
TRBD1	TRBV3-1	NA	TRBJ2-7	CASSHSGTGSYEQYF	TGTGCCAGCAGCCACTCCGGGACAGGGTCCTACGAGCAGTACTTC
NA	TRBV12-3/TRBV12-4	NA	TRBJ2-2	CASTIAGSTGELFF	TGTGCCAGCACCATTGCAGGGTCCACCGGGGAGCTGTTTTTT
TRBD1	TRBV10-3	few	TRBJ2-7	CAISEREGQGSYEQYF	TGTGCCATCAGTGAGCGCGAGGGACAGGGTAGCTACGAGCAGTACTTC
TRBD1	TRBV20-1	NA	TRBJ2-6	CSANRGLGANVLTF	TGCAGTGCTAACAGGGGGCTCGGGGCCAACGTCCTGACTTTC
TRBD1	TRBV12-3/TRBV12-4	many	TRBJ2-2	CASSLGTVNTGELFF	TGTGCCAGCAGTTTGGGGACAGTGAACACCGGGGAGCTGTTTTTT
TRBD2	TRBV20-1	NA	TRBJ2-1	CSARPGGYRQFF	TGCAGTGCTAGACCCGGGGGGTACAGGCAGTTCTTC
NA	TRBV20-1	NA	TRBJ2-3	CSAFTGISATDTQYF	TGCAGTGCTTTTACAGGGATATCGGCCACAGATACGCAGTATTTT
NA	TRBV7-9	few	TRBJ1-1	CASSPWATKNTEAFF	TGTGCCAGCAGCCCATGGGCAACAAAGAACACTGAAGCTTTCTTT
NA	TRBV7-2	NA	TRBJ1-4	CASSLVPGPATNEKLFF	TGTGCCAGCAGCTTAGTTCCGGGACCCGCAACTAATGAAAAACTGTTTTTT
NA	TRBV7-2	NA	TRBJ1-2	CASRQAGEGGYTF	TGTGCCAGCAGACAAGCAGGGGAGGGGGGCTACACCTTC
TRBD2	TRBV30	NA	TRBJ2-7	CAWSVRSSGAYEQYF	TGTGCCTGGAGTGTAAGGTCTAGCGGGGCCTACGAGCAGTACTTC
NA	TRBV5-1	many	TRBJ2-1	CASSLDLANEQFF	TGCGCCAGCAGCTTGGACCTGGCCAATGAGCAGTTCTTC
NA	TRBV15	few	TRBJ2-3	CATSPGASRGDTQYF	TGTGCCACCAGCCCGGGGGCGAGTCGGGGAGATACGCAGTATTTT
NA	TRBV12-3/TRBV12-4	many	TRBJ1-5	CASSLTDNQPQHF	TGTGCCAGCAGTTTAACCGATAATCAGCCCCAGCATTTT
NA	TRBV20-1	NA	TRBJ2-3	CSAKARSPPPDTQYF	TGCAGTGCTAAGGCGCGTTCGCCACCCCCAGATACGCAGTATTTT
NA	TRBV14	few	TRBJ1-2	CASSQVRAGASEGYTF	TGTGCCAGCAGCCAAGTGAGGGCAGGGGCCTCGGAAGGCTACACCTTC
TRBD1	TRBV7-9	NA	TRBJ1-2	CASSPTGDAGYTF	TGTGCCAGCAGCCCAACAGGGGACGCTGGCTACACCTTC
TRBD1	TRBV11-3	once	TRBJ2-5	CASSSRAGGGETQYF	TGTGCCAGCAGCTCACGGGCAGGGGGCGGAGAGACCCAGTACTTC
NA	TRBV20-1	few	TRBJ1-1	CSARRPQGMNTEAFF	TGCAGTGCTCGGCGTCCACAGGGTATGAACACTGAAGCTTTCTTT
NA	TRBV5-1	NA	TRBJ1-2	CASSLRPPGQPNYGYTF	TGCGCCAGCAGCCTACGACCCCCGGGACAACCAAACTATGGCTACACCTTC